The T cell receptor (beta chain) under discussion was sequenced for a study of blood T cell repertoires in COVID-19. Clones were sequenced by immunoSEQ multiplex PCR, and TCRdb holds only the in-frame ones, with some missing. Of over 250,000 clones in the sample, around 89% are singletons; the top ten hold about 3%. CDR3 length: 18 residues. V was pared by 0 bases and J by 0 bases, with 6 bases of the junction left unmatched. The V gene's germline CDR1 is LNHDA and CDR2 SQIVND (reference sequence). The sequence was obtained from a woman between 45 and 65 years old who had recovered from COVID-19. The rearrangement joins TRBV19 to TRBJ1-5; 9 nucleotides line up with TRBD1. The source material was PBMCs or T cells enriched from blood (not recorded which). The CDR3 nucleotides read TGTGCCAGTAGTATAGATTTCGAGGACAGGGGTAGCAATCAGCCCCAGCATTTT. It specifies CASSIDFEDRGSNQPQHF.